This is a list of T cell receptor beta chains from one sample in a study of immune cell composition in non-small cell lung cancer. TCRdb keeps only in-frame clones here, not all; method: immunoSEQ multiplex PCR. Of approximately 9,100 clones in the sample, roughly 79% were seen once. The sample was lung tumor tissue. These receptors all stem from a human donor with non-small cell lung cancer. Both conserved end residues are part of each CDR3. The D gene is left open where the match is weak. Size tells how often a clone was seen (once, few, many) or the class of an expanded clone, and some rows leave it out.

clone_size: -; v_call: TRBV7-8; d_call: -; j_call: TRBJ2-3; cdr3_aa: CASSPRGVNTDTQYF; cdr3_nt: TGTGCCAGCAGCCCACGGGGAGTAAACACAGATACGCAGTATTTT
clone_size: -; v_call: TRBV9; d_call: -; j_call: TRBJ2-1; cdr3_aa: CASSRVSVSSYNEQFF; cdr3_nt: TGTGCCAGCAGCAGAGTTAGCGTCTCCTCCTACAATGAGCAGTTCTTC
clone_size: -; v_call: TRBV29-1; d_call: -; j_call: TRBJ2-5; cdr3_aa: CSVGGEETQYF; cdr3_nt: TGCAGCGTTGGGGGGGAAGAGACCCAGTACTTC
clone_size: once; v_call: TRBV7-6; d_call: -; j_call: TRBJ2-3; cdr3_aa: CASSPSVGSGTDTQYF; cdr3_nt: TGTGCCAGCAGCCCTAGCGTGGGCAGTGGCACAGATACGCAGTATTTT
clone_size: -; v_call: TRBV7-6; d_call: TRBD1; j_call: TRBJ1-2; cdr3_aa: CASSPRQGGGYTF; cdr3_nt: TGTGCCAGCAGCCCGCGACAGGGCGGTGGCTACACCTTC
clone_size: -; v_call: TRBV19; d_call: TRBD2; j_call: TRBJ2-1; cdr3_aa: CASSPLAGAVGEQFF; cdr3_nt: TGTGCCAGTAGTCCACTAGCGGGAGCGGTTGGGGAGCAGTTCTTC
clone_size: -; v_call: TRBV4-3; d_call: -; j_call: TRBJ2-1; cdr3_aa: CASSQGPSSYNEQFF; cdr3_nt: TGCGCCAGCAGCCAAGGGCCCAGCTCCTACAATGAGCAGTTCTTC
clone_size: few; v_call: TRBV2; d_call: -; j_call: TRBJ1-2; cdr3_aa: CASRYAAGPRGYTF; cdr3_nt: TGTGCCAGCAGGTACGCCGCAGGGCCAAGAGGCTACACCTTC
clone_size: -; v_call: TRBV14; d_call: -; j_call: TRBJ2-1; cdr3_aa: CASSQLRLVNNEQFF; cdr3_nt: TGTGCCAGCAGCCAACTGAGACTAGTGAACAATGAGCAGTTCTTC
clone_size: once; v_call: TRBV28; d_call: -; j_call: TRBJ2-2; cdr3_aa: CASSLRGGLMPTGELFF; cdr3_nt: TGTGCCAGCAGTTTAAGAGGTGGGCTTATGCCTACCGGGGAGCTGTTTTTT
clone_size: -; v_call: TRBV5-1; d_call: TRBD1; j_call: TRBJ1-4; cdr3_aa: CASSLDRGVNEKLFF; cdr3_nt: TGCGCCAGCAGCTTGGACAGGGGGGTTAATGAAAAACTGTTTTTT
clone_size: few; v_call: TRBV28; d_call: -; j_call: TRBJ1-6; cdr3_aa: CASRIGALYNSPLHF; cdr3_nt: TGTGCCAGCAGAATAGGGGCCCTCTATAATTCACCCCTCCACTTT
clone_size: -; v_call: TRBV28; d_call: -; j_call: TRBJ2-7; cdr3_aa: CASSLEDEQYF; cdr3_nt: TGTGCCAGCAGTTTAGAGGACGAGCAGTACTTC
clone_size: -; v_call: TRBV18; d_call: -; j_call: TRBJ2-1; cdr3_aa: CASSPAGASYNEQFF; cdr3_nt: TGTGCCAGCTCACCAGCCGGGGCCTCCTACAATGAGCAGTTCTTC
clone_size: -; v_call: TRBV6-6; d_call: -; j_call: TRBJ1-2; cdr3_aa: CASRESGRNYGYTF; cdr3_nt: TGTGCCAGCAGGGAATCGGGACGGAACTATGGCTACACCTTC
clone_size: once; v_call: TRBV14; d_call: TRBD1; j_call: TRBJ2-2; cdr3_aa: CASSQKRTGVSHGELFF; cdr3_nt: TGTGCCAGCAGCCAAAAAAGGACAGGGGTTAGTCACGGGGAGCTGTTTTTT
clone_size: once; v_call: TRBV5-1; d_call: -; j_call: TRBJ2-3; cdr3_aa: CASSLGAGWGTDTQYF; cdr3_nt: TGCGCCAGCAGCCTTGGTGCAGGGTGGGGCACAGATACGCAGTATTTT
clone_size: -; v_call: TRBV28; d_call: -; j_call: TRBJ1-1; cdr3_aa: CASSLGGRVKTTEAFF; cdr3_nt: TGTGCCAGCAGTTTGGGGGGCAGGGTTAAGACCACTGAAGCTTTCTTT
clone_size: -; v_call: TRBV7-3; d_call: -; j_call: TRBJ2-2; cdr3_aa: CASSYSGTGELFF; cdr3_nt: TGTGCCAGCAGCTATAGCGGAACCGGGGAGCTGTTTTTT
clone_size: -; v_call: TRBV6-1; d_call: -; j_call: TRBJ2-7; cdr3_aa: CASHDAYEQYF; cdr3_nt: TGTGCCAGCCATGACGCCTACGAGCAGTACTTC
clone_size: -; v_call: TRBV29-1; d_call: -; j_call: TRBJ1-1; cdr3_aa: CSLGEANTEAFF; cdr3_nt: TGCAGTCTAGGCGAGGCGAACACTGAAGCTTTCTTT
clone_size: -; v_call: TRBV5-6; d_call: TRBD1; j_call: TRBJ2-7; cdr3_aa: CASSLGTGPYQSSYEQYF; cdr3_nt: TGTGCCAGCAGCTTGGGGACAGGGCCGTACCAGAGCTCCTACGAGCAGTACTTC
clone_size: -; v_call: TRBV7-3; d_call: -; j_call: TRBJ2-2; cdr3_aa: CASSLTWGIGLDTGELFF; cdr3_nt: TGTGCCAGCAGCTTAACCTGGGGGATCGGGTTAGACACCGGGGAGCTGTTTTTT
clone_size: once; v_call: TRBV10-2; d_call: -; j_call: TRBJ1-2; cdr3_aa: CASSVTTNYGYTF; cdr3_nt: TGCGCCAGCAGCGTCACAACTAACTATGGCTACACCTTC
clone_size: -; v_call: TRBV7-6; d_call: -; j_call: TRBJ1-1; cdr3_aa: CASSPSGGNTEAFF; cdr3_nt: TGTGCCAGCAGCCCGTCAGGAGGGAACACTGAAGCTTTCTTT
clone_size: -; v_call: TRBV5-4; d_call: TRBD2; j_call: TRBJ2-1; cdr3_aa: CASSLGLAGSYEQFF; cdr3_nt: TGTGCCAGCAGCTTGGGACTAGCGGGGAGCTATGAGCAGTTCTTC
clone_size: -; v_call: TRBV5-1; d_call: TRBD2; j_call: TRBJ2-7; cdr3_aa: CASSSPGPGGNEQYF; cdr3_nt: TGCGCCAGCAGCTCCCCGGGGCCGGGGGGGAACGAGCAGTACTTC
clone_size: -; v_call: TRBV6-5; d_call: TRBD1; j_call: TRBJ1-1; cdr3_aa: CASSPDRATEAFF; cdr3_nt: TGTGCCAGCAGTCCAGACAGGGCCACTGAAGCTTTCTTT
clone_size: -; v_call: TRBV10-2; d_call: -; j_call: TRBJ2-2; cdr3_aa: CASIISSGVGGELFF; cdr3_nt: TGCGCCAGCATCATATCTTCTGGGGTAGGAGGGGAGCTGTTTTTT
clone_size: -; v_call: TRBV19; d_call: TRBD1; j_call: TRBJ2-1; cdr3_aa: CASSATGGMYNEQFF; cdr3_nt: TGTGCCAGTAGTGCCACAGGGGGCATGTACAATGAGCAGTTCTTC
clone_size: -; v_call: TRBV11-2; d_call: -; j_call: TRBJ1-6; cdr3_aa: CASSLGLGGGVTSPLHF; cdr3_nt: TGTGCCAGCAGCTTAGGGCTGGGTGGAGGTGTGACTTCACCCCTCCACTTT
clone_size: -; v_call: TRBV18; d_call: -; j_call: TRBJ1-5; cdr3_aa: CASSPDNNQPQHF; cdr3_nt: TGTGCCAGCTCACCCGACAACAATCAGCCCCAGCATTTT
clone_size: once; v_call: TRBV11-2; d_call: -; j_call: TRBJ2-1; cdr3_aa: CASSTTAPSVQFF; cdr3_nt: TGTGCCAGCAGTACGACAGCCCCAAGTGTGCAGTTCTTC
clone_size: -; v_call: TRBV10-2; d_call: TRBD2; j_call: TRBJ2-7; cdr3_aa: CASSEGGVAGAGEQYF; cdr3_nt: TGCGCCAGCAGTGAGGGAGGAGTAGCGGGGGCCGGGGAGCAGTACTTC
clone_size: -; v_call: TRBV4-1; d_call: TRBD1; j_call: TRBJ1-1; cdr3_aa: CASSQKQGAVGSTEAFF; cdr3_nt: TGCGCCAGCAGCCAGAAACAGGGGGCAGTTGGTAGCACTGAAGCTTTCTTT
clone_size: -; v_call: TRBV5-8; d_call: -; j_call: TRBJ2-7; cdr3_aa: CASSLEMGYEQYF; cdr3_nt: TGTGCCAGCAGCTTGGAAATGGGCTACGAGCAGTACTTC
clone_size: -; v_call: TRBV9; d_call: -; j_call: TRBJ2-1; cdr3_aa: CASNLGSSYNEQFF; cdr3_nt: TGTGCCAGCAACCTTGGTAGCAGCTACAATGAGCAGTTCTTC
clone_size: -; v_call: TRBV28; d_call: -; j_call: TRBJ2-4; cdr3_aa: CASSFRGLRNIQYF; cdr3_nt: TGTGCCAGCAGTTTCCGGGGGCTGAGGAACATTCAGTACTTC
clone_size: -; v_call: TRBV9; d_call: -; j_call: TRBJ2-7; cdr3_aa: CASSVGHEQYF; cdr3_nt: TGTGCCAGCAGCGTGGGGCACGAGCAGTACTTC
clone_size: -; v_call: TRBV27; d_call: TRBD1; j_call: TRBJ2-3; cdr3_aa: CASSYGQGGTTDTQYF; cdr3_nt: TGTGCCAGCAGTTACGGACAGGGCGGGACAACAGATACGCAGTATTTT
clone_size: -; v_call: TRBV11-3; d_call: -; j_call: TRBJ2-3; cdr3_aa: CASSLSPRTDTQYF; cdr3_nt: TGTGCCAGCAGCTTAAGCCCGCGCACAGATACGCAGTATTTT
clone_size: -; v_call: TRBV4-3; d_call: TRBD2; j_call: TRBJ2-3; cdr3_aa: CASSQGSAGGPDTQYF; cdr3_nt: TGCGCCAGCAGCCAAGGTTCCGCGGGGGGGCCAGATACGCAGTATTTT
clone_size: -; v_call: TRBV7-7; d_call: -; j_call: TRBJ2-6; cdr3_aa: CASSLGPGANVLTF; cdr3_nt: TGTGCTAGCAGCTTAGGACCTGGGGCCAACGTCCTGACTTTC
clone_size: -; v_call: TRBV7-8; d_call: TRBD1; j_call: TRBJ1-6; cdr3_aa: CASSSSGTAYNSPLHF; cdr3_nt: TGTGCCAGCAGCTCAAGCGGGACAGCTTATAATTCACCCCTCCACTTT
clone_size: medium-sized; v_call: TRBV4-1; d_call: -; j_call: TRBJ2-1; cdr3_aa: CASSQDAGWNEQFF; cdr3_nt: TGCGCCAGCAGCCAAGATGCAGGGTGGAATGAGCAGTTCTTC
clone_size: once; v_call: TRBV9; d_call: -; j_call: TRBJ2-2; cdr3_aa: CASSVVGRGDTGELFF; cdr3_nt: TGTGCCAGCAGCGTAGTTGGCAGGGGAGACACCGGGGAGCTGTTTTTT
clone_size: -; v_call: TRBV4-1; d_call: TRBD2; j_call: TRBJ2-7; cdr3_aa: CASNPTGGESYEQYF; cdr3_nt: TGCGCCAGCAACCCAACGGGAGGGGAATCCTACGAGCAGTACTTC
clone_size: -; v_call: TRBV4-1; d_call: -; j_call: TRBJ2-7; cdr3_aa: CASSRSSGGQSYEQYF; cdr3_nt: TGCGCCAGCAGCCGTTCATCCGGTGGACAGAGCTACGAGCAGTACTTC